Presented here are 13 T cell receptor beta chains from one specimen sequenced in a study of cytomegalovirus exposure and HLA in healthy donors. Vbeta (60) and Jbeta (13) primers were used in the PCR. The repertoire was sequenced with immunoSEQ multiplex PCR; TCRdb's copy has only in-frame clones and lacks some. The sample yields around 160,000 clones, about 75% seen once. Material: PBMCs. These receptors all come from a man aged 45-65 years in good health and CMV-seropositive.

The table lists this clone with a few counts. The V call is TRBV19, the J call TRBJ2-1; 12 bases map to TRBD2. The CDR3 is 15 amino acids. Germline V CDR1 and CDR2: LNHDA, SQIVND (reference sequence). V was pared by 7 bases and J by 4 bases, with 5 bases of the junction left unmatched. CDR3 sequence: CASTPSGGGYNEQFF. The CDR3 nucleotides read TGTGCCAGTACTCCTAGCGGGGGGGGATACAATGAGCAGTTCTTC.

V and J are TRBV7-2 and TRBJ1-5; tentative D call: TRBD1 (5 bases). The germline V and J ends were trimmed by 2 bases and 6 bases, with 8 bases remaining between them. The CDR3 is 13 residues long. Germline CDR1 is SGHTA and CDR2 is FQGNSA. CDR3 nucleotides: TGTGCCAGCAGCTTACAGGGCGGTCAGCCCCAGCATTTT. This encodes CASSLQGGQPQHF.

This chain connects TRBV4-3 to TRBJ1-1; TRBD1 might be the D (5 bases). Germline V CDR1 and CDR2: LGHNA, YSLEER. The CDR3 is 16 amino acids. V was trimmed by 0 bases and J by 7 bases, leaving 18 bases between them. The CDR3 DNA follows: TGCGCCAGCAGCCAAGATCTAGCGACAGAGAGGCTTGAAGCTTTCTTT. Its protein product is CASSQDLATERLEAFF.

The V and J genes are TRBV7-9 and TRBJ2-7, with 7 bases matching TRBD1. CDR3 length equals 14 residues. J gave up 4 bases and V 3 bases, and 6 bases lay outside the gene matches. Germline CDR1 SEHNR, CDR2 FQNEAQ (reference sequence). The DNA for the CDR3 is TGTGCCAGCAGCTTGGGTCACAGGGGATACGAGCAGTACTTC. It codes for CASSLGHRGYEQYF. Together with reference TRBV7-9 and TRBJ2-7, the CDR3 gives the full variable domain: DTGVSQNPRHKITKRGQNVTFRCDPISEHNRLYWYRQTLGQGPEFLTYFQNEAQLEKSRLLSDRFSAERPKGSFSTLEIQRTEQGDSAMYLCASSLGHRGYEQYFGPGTRLTVT.

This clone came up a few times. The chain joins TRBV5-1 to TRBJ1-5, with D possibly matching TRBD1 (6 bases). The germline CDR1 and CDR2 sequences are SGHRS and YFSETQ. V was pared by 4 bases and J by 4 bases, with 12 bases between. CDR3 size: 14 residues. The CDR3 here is CASSAGAGNQPQHF. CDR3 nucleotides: TGCGCCAGCAGCGCAGGGGCAGGGAATCAGCCCCAGCATTTT.

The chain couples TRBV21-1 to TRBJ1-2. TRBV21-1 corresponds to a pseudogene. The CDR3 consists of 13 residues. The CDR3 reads CASSLRAGKGYTF. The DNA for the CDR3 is TGTGCCAGCAGCCTCAGGGCGGGGAAGGGCTACACCTTC.

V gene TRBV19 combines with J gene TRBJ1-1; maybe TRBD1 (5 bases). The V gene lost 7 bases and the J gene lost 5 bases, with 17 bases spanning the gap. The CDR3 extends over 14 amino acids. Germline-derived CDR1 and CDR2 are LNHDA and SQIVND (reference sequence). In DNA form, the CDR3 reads TGTGCCAGTAAGGCCGGAACAGGAGAAACTGAAGCTTTCTTT. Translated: CASKAGTGETEAFF. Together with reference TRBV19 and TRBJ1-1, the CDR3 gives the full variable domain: DGGITQSPKYLFRKEGQNVTLSCEQNLNHDAMYWYRQDPGQGLRLIYYSQIVNDFQKGDIAEGYSVSREKKESFPLTVTSAQKNPTAFYLCASKAGTGETEAFFGQGTRLTVV.

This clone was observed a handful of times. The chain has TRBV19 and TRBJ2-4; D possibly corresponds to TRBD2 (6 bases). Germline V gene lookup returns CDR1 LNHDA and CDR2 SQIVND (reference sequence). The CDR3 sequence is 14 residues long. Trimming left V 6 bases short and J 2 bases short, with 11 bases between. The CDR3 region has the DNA TGTGCCAGTAGGGGCGGGACCCCCAAAAACATTCAGTACTTC. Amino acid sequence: CASRGGTPKNIQYF. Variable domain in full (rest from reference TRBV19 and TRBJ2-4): DGGITQSPKYLFRKEGQNVTLSCEQNLNHDAMYWYRQDPGQGLRLIYYSQIVNDFQKGDIAEGYSVSREKKESFPLTVTSAQKNPTAFYLCASRGGTPKNIQYFGAGTRLSVL.

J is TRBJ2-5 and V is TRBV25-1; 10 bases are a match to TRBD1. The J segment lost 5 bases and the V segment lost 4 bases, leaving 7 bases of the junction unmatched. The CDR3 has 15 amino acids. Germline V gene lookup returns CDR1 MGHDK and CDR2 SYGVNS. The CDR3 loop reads CASSVMDRGWETQYF. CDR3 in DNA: TGTGCCAGCAGTGTGATGGACAGGGGGTGGGAGACCCAGTACTTC.

The DNA for the CDR3 is TGCGCCAGCAGCCAAGACCCGGGACAGGGGGCTTCGAGTGCTTTCTTT. Translating it yields CASSQDPGQGASSAFF. The chain links TRBV4-1 to TRBJ1-1, with 12 bases that match TRBD1. The CDR3 sequence is 16 residues long. Germline V gives CDR1 MGHRA, CDR2 YSYEKL. The V and J ends lost 0 bases and 11 bases, in that order; junction bases with no gene match: 10.

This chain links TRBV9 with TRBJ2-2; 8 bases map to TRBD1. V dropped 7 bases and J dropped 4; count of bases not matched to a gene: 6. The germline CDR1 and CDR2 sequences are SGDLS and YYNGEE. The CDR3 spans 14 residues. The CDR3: CASGGRGPTGELFF. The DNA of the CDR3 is TGTGCCAGCGGGGGCAGGGGGCCCACCGGGGAGCTGTTTTTT. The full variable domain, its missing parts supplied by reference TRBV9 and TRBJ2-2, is DSGVTQTPKHLITATGQRVTLRCSPRSGDLSVYWYQQSLDQGLQFLIQYYNGEERAKGNILERFSAQQFPDLHSELNLSSLELGDSALYFCASGGRGPTGELFFGEGSRLTVL.

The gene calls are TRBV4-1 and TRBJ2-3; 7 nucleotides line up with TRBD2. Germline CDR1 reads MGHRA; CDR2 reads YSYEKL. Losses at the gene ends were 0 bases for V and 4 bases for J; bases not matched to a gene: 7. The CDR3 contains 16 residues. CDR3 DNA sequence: TGCGCCAGCAGCCAAGATTCGGGGGGTAGGGCAGATACGCAGTATTTT. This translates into CASSQDSGGRADTQYF.

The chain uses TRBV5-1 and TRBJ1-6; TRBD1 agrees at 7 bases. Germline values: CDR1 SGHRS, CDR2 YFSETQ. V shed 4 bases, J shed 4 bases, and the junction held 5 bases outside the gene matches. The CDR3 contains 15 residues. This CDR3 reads CASSGGTDYNSPLHF. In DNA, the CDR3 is TGCGCCAGCAGCGGAGGGACAGATTATAATTCACCCCTCCACTTT.